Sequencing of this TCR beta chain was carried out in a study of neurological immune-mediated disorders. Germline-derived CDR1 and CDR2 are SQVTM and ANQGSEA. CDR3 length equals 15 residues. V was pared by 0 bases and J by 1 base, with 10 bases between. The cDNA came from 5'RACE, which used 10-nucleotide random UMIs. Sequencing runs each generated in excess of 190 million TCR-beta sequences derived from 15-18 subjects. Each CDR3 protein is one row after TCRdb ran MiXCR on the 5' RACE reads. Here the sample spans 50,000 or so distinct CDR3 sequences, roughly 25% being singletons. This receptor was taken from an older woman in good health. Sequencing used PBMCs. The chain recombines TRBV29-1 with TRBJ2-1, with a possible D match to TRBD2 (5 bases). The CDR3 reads CSVEEAGDSYNEQFF. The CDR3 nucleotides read TGCAGCGTTGAAGAGGCCGGGGATTCCTACAATGAGCAGTTCTTC.